This T cell receptor (beta chain) is drawn from a study of blood T cell repertoires in COVID-19. Whole-study context: PBMCs, B-cell-depleted T cells, or T cells were the source of the cDNA or gDNA that made up the material.

Here immunoSEQ multiplex PCR was the method, and the copy in TCRdb shows in-frame clones only, minus some. This repertoire shows around 310,000 clones, 89% found once; its top ten account for almost 9.5%. The germline gives CDR1 SGHDT, CDR2 YYEEEE. With V trimmed by 0 bases and J by 8 bases, 8 bases remained unmatched. The CDR3 sequence is 15 residues long. The source material was PBMCs or T cells enriched from blood (not recorded which). The sequence was obtained from a woman aged 30 to 39 who had recovered from COVID-19. This sequence joins TRBV5-6 and TRBJ1-2; the match to TRBD1 covers 9 bases. In DNA, the CDR3 is TGTGCCAGCAGCTTGGCGGGAACAGGGGGCAGGGGCTACACCTTC. Encoded protein: CASSLAGTGGRGYTF.